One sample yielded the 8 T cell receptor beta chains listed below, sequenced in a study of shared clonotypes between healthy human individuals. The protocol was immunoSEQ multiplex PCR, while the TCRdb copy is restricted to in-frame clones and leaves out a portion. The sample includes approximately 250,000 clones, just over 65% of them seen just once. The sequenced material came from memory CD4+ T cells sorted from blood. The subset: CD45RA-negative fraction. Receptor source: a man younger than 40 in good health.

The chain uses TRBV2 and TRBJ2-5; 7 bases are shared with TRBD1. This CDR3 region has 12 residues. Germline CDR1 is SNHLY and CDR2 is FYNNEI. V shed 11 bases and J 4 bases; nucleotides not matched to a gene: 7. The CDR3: CACTGVGETQYF. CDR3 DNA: TGTGCCTGTACAGGGGTAGGAGAGACCCAGTACTTC.

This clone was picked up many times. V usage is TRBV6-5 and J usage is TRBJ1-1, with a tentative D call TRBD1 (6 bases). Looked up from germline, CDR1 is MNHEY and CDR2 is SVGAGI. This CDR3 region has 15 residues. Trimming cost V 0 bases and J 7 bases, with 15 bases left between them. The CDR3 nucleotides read TGTGCCAGCAGTTACTCCGACGGGGGCTGGGATGAAGCTTTCTTT. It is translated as CASSYSDGGWDEAFF.

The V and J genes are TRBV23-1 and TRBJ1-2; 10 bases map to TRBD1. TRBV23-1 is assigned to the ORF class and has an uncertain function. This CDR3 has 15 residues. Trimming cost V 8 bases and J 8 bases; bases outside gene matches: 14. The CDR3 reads CASGPRDRGFRGYTF. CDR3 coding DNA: TGCGCCAGCGGACCCCGGGACAGGGGTTTTAGGGGCTACACCTTC.

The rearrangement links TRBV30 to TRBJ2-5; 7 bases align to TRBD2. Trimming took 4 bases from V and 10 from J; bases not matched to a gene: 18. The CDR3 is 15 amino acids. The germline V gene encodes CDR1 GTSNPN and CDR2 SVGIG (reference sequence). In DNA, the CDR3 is TGTGCCTGGAACGGGGGAGGGGCCGGACTCGGGGGCCAGTACTTC. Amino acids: CAWNGGGAGLGGQYF.

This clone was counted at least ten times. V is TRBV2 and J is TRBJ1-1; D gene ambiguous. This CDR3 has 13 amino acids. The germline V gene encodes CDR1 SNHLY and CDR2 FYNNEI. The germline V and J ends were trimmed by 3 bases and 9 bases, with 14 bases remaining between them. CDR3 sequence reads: CASSDISTYQAFF. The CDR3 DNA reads TGTGCCAGCAGTGATATTTCAACATATCAAGCTTTCTTT.

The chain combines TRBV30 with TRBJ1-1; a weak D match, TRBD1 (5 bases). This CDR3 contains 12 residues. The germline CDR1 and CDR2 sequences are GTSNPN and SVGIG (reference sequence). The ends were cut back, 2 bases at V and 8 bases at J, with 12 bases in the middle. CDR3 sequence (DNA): TGTGCCTGGAGTCCGCAGACAGAGGAAGCTTTCTTT. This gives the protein CAWSPQTEEAFF. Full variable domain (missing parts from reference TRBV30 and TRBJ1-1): SQTIHQWPATLVQPVGSPLSLECTVEGTSNPNLYWYRQAAGRGLQLLFYSVGIGQISSEVPQNLSASRPQDRQFILSSKKLLLSDSGFYLCAWSPQTEEAFFGQGTRLTVV.

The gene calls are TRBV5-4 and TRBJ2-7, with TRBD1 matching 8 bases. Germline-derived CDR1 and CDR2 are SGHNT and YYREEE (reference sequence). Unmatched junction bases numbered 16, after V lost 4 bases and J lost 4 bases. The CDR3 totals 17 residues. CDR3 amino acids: CASSQDRFGDRSYEQYF. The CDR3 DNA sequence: TGTGCCAGCAGCCAAGACAGGTTCGGGGACAGGTCGTACGAGCAGTACTTC.

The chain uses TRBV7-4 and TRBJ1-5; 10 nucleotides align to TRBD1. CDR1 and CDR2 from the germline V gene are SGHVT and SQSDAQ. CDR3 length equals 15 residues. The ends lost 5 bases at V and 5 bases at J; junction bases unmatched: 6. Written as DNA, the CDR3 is TGTGCCAGCAGCCGGGACAGGGGTAATCATCAGCCCCAGCATTTT. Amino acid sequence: CASSRDRGNHQPQHF.